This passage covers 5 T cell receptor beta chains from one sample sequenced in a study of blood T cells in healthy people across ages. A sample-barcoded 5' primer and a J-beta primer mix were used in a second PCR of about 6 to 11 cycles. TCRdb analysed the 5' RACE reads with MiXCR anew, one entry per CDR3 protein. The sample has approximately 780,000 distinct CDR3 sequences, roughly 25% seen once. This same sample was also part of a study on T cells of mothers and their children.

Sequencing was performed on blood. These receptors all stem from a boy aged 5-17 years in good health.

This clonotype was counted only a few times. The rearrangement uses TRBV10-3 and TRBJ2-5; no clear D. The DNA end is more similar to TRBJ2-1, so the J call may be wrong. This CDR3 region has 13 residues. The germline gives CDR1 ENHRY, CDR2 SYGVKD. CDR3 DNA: TGTGCCATCAGTGAAAGTTCACAGTTTAAGCAGTTCTTC. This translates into CAISESSQFKQFF.

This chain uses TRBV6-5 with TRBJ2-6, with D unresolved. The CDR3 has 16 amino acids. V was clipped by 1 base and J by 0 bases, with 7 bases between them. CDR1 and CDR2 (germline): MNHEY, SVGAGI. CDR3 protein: CASSYWARSGANVLTF. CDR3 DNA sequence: TGTGCCAGCAGTTACTGGGCGCGCTCTGGGGCCAACGTCCTGACTTTC.

CDR3 sequence reads: CASSLDMGGDLLVAETQYF. DNA of the CDR3: TGTGCCAGCAGCTTAGACATGGGTGGAGACCTTCTGGTGGCGGAGACCCAGTACTTC. This chain links TRBV11-2 with TRBJ2-5; no clear D. Germline values: CDR1 SGHAT, CDR2 FQNNGV. The CDR3 sequence is 19 residues long. V shed 0 bases and J shed 5 bases, with 25 bases lying between them. Using reference TRBV11-2 and TRBJ2-5 for the parts outside the CDR3, the full variable domain is EAGVAQSPRYKIIEKRQSVAFWCNPISGHATLYWYQQILGQGPKLLIQFQNNGVVDDSQLPKDRFSAERLKGVDSTLKIQPAKLEDSAVYLCASSLDMGGDLLVAETQYFGPGTRLLVL.

CDR3 nucleotide sequence: TGTGCCTGGAGTGTATTACGGCAGGGGGCGACTGGCTACACCTTC. This codes for CAWSVLRQGATGYTF. The rearrangement links TRBV30 to TRBJ1-2; TRBD1 matches at 8 bases. CDR1 GTSNPN and CDR2 SVGIG come from the germline V gene (reference sequence). CDR3 length: 15 amino acids. The junction had 10 bases not matched to a gene; V was cut back by 0 bases and J by 7 bases.

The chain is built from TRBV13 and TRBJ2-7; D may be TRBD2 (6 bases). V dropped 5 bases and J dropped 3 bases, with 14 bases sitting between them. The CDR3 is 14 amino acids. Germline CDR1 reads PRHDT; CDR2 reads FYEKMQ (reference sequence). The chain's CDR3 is CASSDGTRGYEQYF. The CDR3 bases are TGTGCCAGCAGCGACGGGACTCGGGGCTACGAGCAGTACTTC.